This TCR beta chain was documented in a study of early T cells in non-severe SARS-CoV-2 infection. Study background: Bulk RNA taken from unsorted whole blood was sequenced, leaving chains unpaired.

CDR3 length: 13 residues. The V end was cut by 1 base, the J end by 6 bases, with 10 bases between. Per the germline V gene, CDR1 is GTSNPN and CDR2 is SVGIG (reference sequence). With regard to this clonotype: Its antigen is as yet unknown.

Notes on the study in general: Matching against VDJdb likely underestimated virus-specific expansions, favoring anti-spike CD8.

The protocol attached unique molecular identifiers to individual cDNA molecules. TCRdb reanalysed the 5' RACE reads using MiXCR and keeps one entry per CDR3 protein. Altogether tens of thousands of distinct CDR3 sequences are present, around 9% being singletons, with the ten largest covering less than 25%. The chain joins TRBV30 to TRBJ1-5; D is undetermined. The receptor comes from an adult who was a healthcare worker with PCR-confirmed SARS-CoV-2 infection or an uninfected control (not recorded which). The sequencing input was whole blood. CDR3 loop: CAWSAGIFQPQHF. CDR3 in DNA: TGTGCCTGGAGTGCAGGCATTTTTCAGCCCCAGCATTTT.